This TCR beta chain appears in the sequencing data of a study of T cell changes during pregnancy in multiple sclerosis. CDR1 LNHDA and CDR2 SQIVND come from the germline V gene (reference sequence). CDR3 length equals 19 residues. Trimming at V came to 5 bases and at J to 1 base, leaving 10 bases not matched to a gene. The table came from immunoSEQ multiplex PCR; TCRdb's copy has only in-frame clones and leaves some out. The sample records approximately 68,000 clones, roughly nine tenths being singletons. This TCR was sampled from a female donor in good health, enrolled as a control in a pregnancy study. The sequencing used peripheral blood, collected in the third trimester of pregnancy. The rearrangement joins TRBV19 to TRBJ2-1, with 14 bases aligning to TRBD2. For the CDR3, the DNA is TGTGCCAGTAGTGGGGGACTAGCGGGAGCTTTCCCGTCCTACAATGAGCAGTTCTTC. It translates to CASSGGLAGAFPSYNEQFF.